Listed below are T cell receptor beta chains from one sample, sequenced in a study of shared clonotypes between healthy human individuals. Profiling relied on immunoSEQ multiplex PCR, and the TCRdb table lists in-frame clones only, not all of them. The table lists 450,000 to 650,000 clones, roughly 79% of them singletons. The sequencing sample was made of PBMCs. The receptors were gathered from a woman in her thirties or forties in good health. Some clones in this sample may be carry-over from other donors' samples. Both conserved end residues are part of each CDR3. Fields, in order: D gene, V gene, J gene, clone size, CDR3 DNA, CDR3 protein. The D gene is left open where the match is weak. A clone size is listed for some rows: how often the clone was seen (once, few, many), or a class if it is expanded.

-	TRBV19	TRBJ2-1	-	TGTGCCAGTAGTATAAGTCGGACTACTGAGCAGTTCTTC	CASSISRTTEQFF
-	TRBV9	TRBJ2-7	-	TGTGCCAGCAGCCGACAAGGCGGGAGAGGGACAGACTACGAGCAGTACTTC	CASSRQGGRGTDYEQYF
-	TRBV6-5	TRBJ1-2	-	TGTGCCAGCAGTTATACGACAGGTCCCTATGGCTACACCTTC	CASSYTTGPYGYTF
-	TRBV6-6	TRBJ1-1	-	TGTGCCAGCAGTTACTCTCGGGCAGAAAAGAACACTGAAGCTTTCTTT	CASSYSRAEKNTEAFF
-	TRBV7-9	TRBJ2-6	-	TGTGCCAGCAGTAGGTTCGGATCGGGTCTAGTCTCTGGGGCCAACGTCCTGACTTTC	CASSRFGSGLVSGANVLTF
-	TRBV10-3	TRBJ2-1	-	TGTGCCATCAGTTTCCGCGGGATCAATGAGCAGTTCTTC	CAISFRGINEQFF
TRBD2	TRBV2	TRBJ2-7	-	TGTGCCAGCAGTGAACGCAGCGGGAGGGCCGGGGACGAGCAGTACTTC	CASSERSGRAGDEQYF
TRBD1	TRBV5-1	TRBJ1-1	once	TGCGCCAGCAGCTTGGTCCCCGGGACAGGGAACACTGAAGCTTTCTTT	CASSLVPGTGNTEAFF
-	TRBV10-3	TRBJ2-1	-	TGTGCCATCAAGAACAGCCGCTCCTACAATGAGCAGTTCTTC	CAIKNSRSYNEQFF
TRBD1	TRBV7-9	TRBJ1-2	many	TGTGCCAGCAGCGATTCGGGGACAGGGGTCAATAGTGATGGCTACACCTTC	CASSDSGTGVNSDGYTF
TRBD1	TRBV18	TRBJ1-1	once	TGTGCCAGCTCACCGCCCAATTCCCTGACAGGGTTCGGCACTGAAGCTTTCTTT	CASSPPNSLTGFGTEAFF
TRBD2	TRBV2	TRBJ2-3	-	TGTGCCAGCTCCCGACTAGCGGGAGAAGTAGATACGCAGTATTTT	CASSRLAGEVDTQYF
TRBD2	TRBV27	TRBJ2-5	once	TGTGCCAGCAGTTTGACTAGCGGGAGTTGGGAGACCCAGTACTTC	CASSLTSGSWETQYF
-	TRBV28	TRBJ1-1	-	TGTGCCAGCAGTCGGGGATCGAGGGGCCTGAACACTGAAGCTTTCTTT	CASSRGSRGLNTEAFF
-	TRBV5-1	TRBJ2-3	-	TGCGCCAGCAGCACGAGCCGAAGTAGACTAAACACAGATACGCAGTATTTT	CASSTSRSRLNTDTQYF
-	TRBV9	TRBJ2-1	-	TGTGCCAGCAGCGACAACAATGAGCAGTTCTTC	CASSDNNEQFF
-	TRBV2	TRBJ2-5	-	TGTGCCAGCAGTAATGACAGGTACCAAGAGACCCAGTACTTC	CASSNDRYQETQYF
-	TRBV11-3	TRBJ2-3	-	TGTGCCAGCGGCTCGTCTAGGGATACGCAGTATTTT	CASGSSRDTQYF
-	TRBV27	TRBJ2-3	-	TGTGCCAGCAGTTTTAGCGGCACAGATACGCAGTATTTT	CASSFSGTDTQYF
TRBD2	TRBV19	TRBJ2-3	-	TGTGCCAGTAGTATCTCTGCGGGAGGGGGTGCAGATACGCAGTATTTT	CASSISAGGGADTQYF
TRBD1	TRBV5-1	TRBJ1-4	-	TGCGCCAGCAGCTTTGCCAGGGGGAGTGAAAAACTGTTTTTT	CASSFARGSEKLFF
-	TRBV7-3	TRBJ2-5	-	TGTGCCAGCAGCTTAACGCGGGACGCCCAAGAGACCCAGTACTTC	CASSLTRDAQETQYF
-	TRBV7-6	TRBJ2-1	-	TGTGCCAGCAGCTTAGACGGAGGAGGTGCAGGGTACAATGAGCAGTTCTTC	CASSLDGGGAGYNEQFF
-	TRBV28	TRBJ1-4	-	TGTGCCAGCGCCGGACCGGGTGGTGAAAAACTGTTTTTT	CASAGPGGEKLFF
TRBD1	TRBV28	TRBJ1-5	-	TGTGCCAGCAGCACGTCCCGGGACAGGGGACAGCCCCAGCATTTT	CASSTSRDRGQPQHF
-	TRBV9	TRBJ2-1	-	TGTGCCAGCAGCGCCTTTGACCCCCCCAATGAGCAGTTCTTC	CASSAFDPPNEQFF
-	TRBV7-2	TRBJ1-4	-	TGTGCCAGCACCAGGGACCGAAGTAATGAAAAACTGTTTTTT	CASTRDRSNEKLFF
-	TRBV2	TRBJ2-7	-	TGTGCCAGCAGCGGGGCCTCCTACGAGCAGTACTTC	CASSGASYEQYF